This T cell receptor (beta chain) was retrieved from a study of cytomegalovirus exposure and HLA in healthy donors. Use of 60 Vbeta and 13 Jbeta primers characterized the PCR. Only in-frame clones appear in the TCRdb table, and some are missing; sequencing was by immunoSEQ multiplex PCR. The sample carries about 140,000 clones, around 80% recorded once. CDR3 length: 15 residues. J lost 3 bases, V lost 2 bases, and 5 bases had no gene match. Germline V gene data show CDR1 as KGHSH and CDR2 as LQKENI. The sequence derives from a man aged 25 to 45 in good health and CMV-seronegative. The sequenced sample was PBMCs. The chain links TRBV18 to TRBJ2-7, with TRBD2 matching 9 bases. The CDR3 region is CASSPILAGNYEQYF. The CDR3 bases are TGTGCCAGCTCACCAATTCTAGCGGGGAACTACGAGCAGTACTTC.